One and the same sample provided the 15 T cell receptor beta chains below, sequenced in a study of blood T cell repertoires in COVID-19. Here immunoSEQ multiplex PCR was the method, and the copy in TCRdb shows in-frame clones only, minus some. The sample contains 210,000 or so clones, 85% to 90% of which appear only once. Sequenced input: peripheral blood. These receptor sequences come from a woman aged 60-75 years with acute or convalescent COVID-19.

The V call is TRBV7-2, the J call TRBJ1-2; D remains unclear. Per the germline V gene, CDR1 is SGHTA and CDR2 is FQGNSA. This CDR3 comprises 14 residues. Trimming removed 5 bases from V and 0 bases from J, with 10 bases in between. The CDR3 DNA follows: TGTGCCAGCAGCCTCATCCAGTCTAACTATGGCTACACCTTC. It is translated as CASSLIQSNYGYTF.

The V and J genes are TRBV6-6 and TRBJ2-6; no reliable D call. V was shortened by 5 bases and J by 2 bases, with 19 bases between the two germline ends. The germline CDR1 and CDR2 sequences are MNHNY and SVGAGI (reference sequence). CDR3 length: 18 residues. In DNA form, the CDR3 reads TGTGCCAGCAGTCCCCTGCTAGGCGGTCTCCCTGGGGCCAACGTCCTGACTTTC. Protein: CASSPLLGGLPGANVLTF.

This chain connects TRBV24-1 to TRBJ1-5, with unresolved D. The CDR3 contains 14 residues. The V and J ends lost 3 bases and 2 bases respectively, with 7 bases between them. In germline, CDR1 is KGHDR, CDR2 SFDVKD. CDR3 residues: CATSDGGGNQPQHF. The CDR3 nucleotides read TGTGCCACCAGTGATGGCGGGGGCAATCAGCCCCAGCATTTT.

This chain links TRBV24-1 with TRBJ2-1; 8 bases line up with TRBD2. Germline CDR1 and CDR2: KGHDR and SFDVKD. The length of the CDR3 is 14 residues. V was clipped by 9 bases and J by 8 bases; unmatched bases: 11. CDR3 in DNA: TGTGCCACCGGCACCAGCGGGGGTGGGGATGAGCAGTTCTTC. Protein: CATGTSGGGDEQFF.

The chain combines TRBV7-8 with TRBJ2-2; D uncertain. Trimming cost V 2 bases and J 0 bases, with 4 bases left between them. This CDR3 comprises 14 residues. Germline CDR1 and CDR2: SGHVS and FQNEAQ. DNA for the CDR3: TGTGCCAGCAGCTTACTTCCGAACACCGGGGAGCTGTTTTTT. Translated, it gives CASSLLPNTGELFF.

DNA of the CDR3: TGTGCCTGGACGGGACAGTTCATAATTAACTATGGCTACACCTTC. It codes for CAWTGQFIINYGYTF. The J gene is TRBJ1-2, the V gene TRBV30; 7 nucleotides match TRBD1. J was trimmed by 1 base and V by 4 bases; bases with no gene match: 9. The CDR3 sequence is 15 residues long. Germline V CDR1 and CDR2: GTSNPN, SVGIG (reference sequence).

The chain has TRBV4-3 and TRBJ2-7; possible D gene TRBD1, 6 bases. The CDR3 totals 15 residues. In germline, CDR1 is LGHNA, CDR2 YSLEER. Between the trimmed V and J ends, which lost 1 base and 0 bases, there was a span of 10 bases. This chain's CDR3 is CASSQVTGPSYEQYF. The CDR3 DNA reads TGCGCCAGCAGCCAAGTTACAGGGCCCTCCTACGAGCAGTACTTC.

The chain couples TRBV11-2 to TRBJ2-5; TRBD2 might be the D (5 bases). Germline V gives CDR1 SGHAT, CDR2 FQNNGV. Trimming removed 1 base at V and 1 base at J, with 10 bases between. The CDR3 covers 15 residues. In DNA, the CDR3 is TGTGCCAGCAGCTTAGGAGGGTGGCCCCAAGAGACCCAGTACTTC. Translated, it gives CASSLGGWPQETQYF.

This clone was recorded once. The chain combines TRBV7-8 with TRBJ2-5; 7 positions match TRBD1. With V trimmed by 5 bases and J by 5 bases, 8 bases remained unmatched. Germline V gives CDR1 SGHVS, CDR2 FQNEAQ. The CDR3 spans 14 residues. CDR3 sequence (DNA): TGTGCCAGCAGCAAGATAGGGGGCCGGGAGACCCAGTACTTC. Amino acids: CASSKIGGRETQYF. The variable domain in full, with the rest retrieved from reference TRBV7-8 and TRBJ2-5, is GAGVSQSPRYKVAKRGQDVALRCDPISGHVSLFWYQQALGQGPEFLTYFQNEAQLDKSGLPSDRFFAERPEGSVSTLKIQRTQQEDSAVYLCASSKIGGRETQYFGPGTRLLVL.

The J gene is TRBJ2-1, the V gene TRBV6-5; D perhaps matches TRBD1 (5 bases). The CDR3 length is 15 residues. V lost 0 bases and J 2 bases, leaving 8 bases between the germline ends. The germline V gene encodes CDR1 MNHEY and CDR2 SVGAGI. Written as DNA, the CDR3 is TGTGCCAGCAGTTACTCGGGGCTACCCTACAATGAGCAGTTCTTC. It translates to CASSYSGLPYNEQFF.

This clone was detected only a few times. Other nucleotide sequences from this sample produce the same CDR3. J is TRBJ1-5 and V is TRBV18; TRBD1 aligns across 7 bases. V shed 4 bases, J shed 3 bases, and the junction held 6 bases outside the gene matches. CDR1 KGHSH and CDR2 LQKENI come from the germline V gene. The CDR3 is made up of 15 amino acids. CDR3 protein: CASSQTGTVNQPQHF. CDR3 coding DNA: TGTGCCAGCTCACAAACCGGGACAGTCAATCAGCCCCAGCATTTT.

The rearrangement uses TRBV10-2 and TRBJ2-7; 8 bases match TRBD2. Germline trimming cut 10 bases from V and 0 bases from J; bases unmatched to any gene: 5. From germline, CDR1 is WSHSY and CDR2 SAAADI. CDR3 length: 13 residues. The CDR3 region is CATKGLGSYEQYF. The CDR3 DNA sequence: TGCGCCACCAAGGGACTAGGCTCCTACGAGCAGTACTTC.

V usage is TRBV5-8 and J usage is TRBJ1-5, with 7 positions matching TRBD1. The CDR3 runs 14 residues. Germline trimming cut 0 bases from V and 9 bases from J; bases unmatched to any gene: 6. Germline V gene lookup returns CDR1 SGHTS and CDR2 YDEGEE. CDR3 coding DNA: TGTGCCAGCAGCTTGGGAACAGGGGAACTGCCCCAGCATTTT. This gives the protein CASSLGTGELPQHF.

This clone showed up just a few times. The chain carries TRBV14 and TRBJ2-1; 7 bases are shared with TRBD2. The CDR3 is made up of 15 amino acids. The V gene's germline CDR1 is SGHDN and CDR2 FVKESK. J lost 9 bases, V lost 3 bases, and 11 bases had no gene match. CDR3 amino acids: CASSHIFGGGVEQFF. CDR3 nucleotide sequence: TGTGCCAGCAGCCACATCTTCGGGGGAGGGGTTGAGCAGTTCTTC.

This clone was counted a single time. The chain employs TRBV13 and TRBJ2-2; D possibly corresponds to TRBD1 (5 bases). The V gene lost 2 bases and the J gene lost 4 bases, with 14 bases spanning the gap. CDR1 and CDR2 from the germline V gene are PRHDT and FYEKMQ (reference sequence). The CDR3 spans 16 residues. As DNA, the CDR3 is TGTGCCAGCAGCTTACGCCGGACACCGAGCACCGGGGAGCTGTTTTTT. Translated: CASSLRRTPSTGELFF. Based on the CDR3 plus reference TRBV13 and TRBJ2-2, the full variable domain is AAGVIQSPRHLIKEKRETATLKCYPIPRHDTVYWYQQGPGQDPQFLISFYEKMQSDKGSIPDRFSAQQFSDYHSELNMSSLELGDSALYFCASSLRRTPSTGELFFGEGSRLTVL.